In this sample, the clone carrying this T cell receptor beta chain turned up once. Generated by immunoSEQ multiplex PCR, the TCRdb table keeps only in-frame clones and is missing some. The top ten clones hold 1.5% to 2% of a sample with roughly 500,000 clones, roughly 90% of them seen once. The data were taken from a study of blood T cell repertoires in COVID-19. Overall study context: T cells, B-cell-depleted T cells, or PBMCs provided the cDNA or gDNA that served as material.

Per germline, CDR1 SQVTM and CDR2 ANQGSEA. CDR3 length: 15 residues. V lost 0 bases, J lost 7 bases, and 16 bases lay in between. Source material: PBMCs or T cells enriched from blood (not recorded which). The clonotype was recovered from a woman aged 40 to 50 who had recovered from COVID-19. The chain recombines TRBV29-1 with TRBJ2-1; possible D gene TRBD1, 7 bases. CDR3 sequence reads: CSVEDRQGGWNEQFF. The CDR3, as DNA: TGCAGCGTTGAAGATCGGCAGGGGGGATGGAATGAGCAGTTCTTC.